This T cell receptor (beta chain) emerged from a study of T cell changes during pregnancy in multiple sclerosis. Here immunoSEQ multiplex PCR was the method, and the copy in TCRdb shows in-frame clones only, minus some. The table has approximately 31,000 clones, roughly 90% seen once. Germline CDR1 reads WNHNN; CDR2 reads SYGVQD (reference sequence). Trimming cost V 5 bases and J 4 bases, with 9 bases left between them. This CDR3 has 13 amino acids. The sequences come from CD4+ T cells from peripheral blood mononuclear cells, collected in the second trimester of pregnancy. The gene calls are TRBV10-1 and TRBJ1-3; D gene ambiguous. This TCR came from a female donor in good health, enrolled as a control in a pregnancy study. CDR3 coding DNA: TGCGCCAGCAGTCGATCCGGGGGAAACACCATATATTTT. It is translated as CASSRSGGNTIYF.